The T cell receptor beta chain described here comes from a study of early T cells in non-severe SARS-CoV-2 infection. Study details: Chains were not paired, and sequencing was done on bulk RNA from unsorted whole blood. Overall study findings and caveats: Matching with VDJdb favored anti-spike CD8 responses (missing private and CD4 specificities).

CDR3 length equals 14 residues. Germline CDR1 is SGHDN and CDR2 is FVKESK. V dropped 3 bases and J dropped 0 bases, with 8 bases sitting between them. Remarks on this clonotype: The target antigen is unknown.

TCRdb re-called the 5' RACE reads through MiXCR, storing one row per CDR3 protein. The sample has about 100,000 distinct CDR3 sequences, roughly an eighth seen once; the top ten hold about 2.1%. The TCR sequence derives from an adult who was a healthcare worker with PCR-confirmed SARS-CoV-2 infection or an uninfected control (not recorded which). Sequencing input: whole blood. The rearrangement links TRBV14 to TRBJ1-1, with a possible D match to TRBD1 (5 bases). This chain's CDR3 is CASSQGRMNTEAFF. CDR3 DNA sequence: TGTGCCAGCAGCCAGGGACGGATGAACACTGAAGCTTTCTTT.